Shown below are 30 T cell receptor beta chains from a single sample sequenced in a study of blood T cell repertoires in COVID-19. Here immunoSEQ multiplex PCR was the method, and the copy in TCRdb shows in-frame clones only, minus some. The repertoire has just under 60,000 clones, 70% to 85% of them found once; the top ten carry nearly 10%. The sample was peripheral blood. These receptors were obtained from a human donor in a cohort sampled during active COVID-19.

This chain uses TRBV28 with TRBJ2-7; 10 nucleotides match TRBD2. This CDR3 region has 12 residues. CDR1 MDHEN and CDR2 SYDVKM come from the germline V gene. J was trimmed by 6 bases and V by 10 bases; bases with no gene match: 6. The CDR3: CAKRSGRAEQYF. The CDR3 bases are TGTGCCAAACGGAGCGGGAGGGCCGAGCAGTACTTC.

The rearrangement uses TRBV14 and TRBJ2-5, with TRBD2 identical over 8 bases. The V and J ends lost 4 bases and 12 bases, in that order; junction bases with no gene match: 16. This CDR3 has 15 residues. Germline-derived CDR1 and CDR2 are SGHDN and FVKESK. CDR3 in amino acids: CASSPQSVSGSQKYF. The DNA of the CDR3 is TGTGCCAGCAGCCCACAATCGGTCAGCGGGAGTCAGAAGTACTTC.

On this clone: One end of the junction is discordant with germline, which a read error may explain. The J gene is TRBJ2-1, the V gene TRBV7-2; 9 positions agree with TRBD2. The CDR3 totals 18 residues. Germline CDR1 reads SGHTA; CDR2 reads FQGNSA. The chain's CDR3 is CVSSLVNPMVGSGGEQFF. DNA for the CDR3: TGTGTCAGCAGCTTAGTGAACCCCATGGTGGGTAGCGGGGGTGAGCAGTTCTTC.

This clone was observed many times. The J gene is TRBJ2-7, the V gene TRBV19, with 9 positions matching TRBD2. The CDR3 runs to 15 residues. CDR1 LNHDA and CDR2 SQIVND come from the germline V gene (reference sequence). Trimming removed 3 bases from V and 4 bases from J; junction bases left unmatched: 7. The CDR3 loop reads CASSMVAGAGYEQYF. Here the CDR3 DNA reads TGTGCCAGTAGTATGGTAGCGGGAGCGGGGTACGAGCAGTACTTC.

This chain links TRBV30 with TRBJ1-5; a possible D gene is TRBD1 (5 bases). Germline lookup yields CDR1 GTSNPN and CDR2 SVGIG (reference sequence). The CDR3 loop spans 15 amino acids. Between the trimmed V and J ends, which lost 2 bases and 6 bases, there was a span of 17 bases. In DNA form, the CDR3 reads TGTGCCTGGAGTACAGATACAGGATTCGGTCAGCCCCAGCATTTT. Its translation: CAWSTDTGFGQPQHF. The full variable domain, rest sourced from reference TRBV30 and TRBJ1-5, is SQTIHQWPATLVQPVGSPLSLECTVEGTSNPNLYWYRQAAGRGLQLLFYSVGIGQISSEVPQNLSASRPQDRQFILSSKKLLLSDSGFYLCAWSTDTGFGQPQHFGDGTRLSIL.

The chain joins TRBV23-1 to TRBJ2-7; D not resolved. TRBV23-1 belongs to the ORF category, with a function that is uncertain. Trimming stripped 0 bases from V and 1 base from J, with 13 bases between. The CDR3 spans 16 residues. CDR3 sequence reads: CASSQSSTEPSYEQYF. CDR3 bases: TGCGCCAGCAGTCAATCGTCGACGGAGCCTTCCTACGAGCAGTACTTC.

This clone was observed at least ten times. The chain has TRBV11-2 and TRBJ1-1, with D possibly matching TRBD1 (5 bases). CDR3 length: 14 residues. Germline V gene sequence: CDR1 SGHAT, CDR2 FQNNGV. Between the trimmed V and J ends, which lost 2 bases and 4 bases, there was a span of 11 bases. CDR3 coding DNA: TGTGCCAGCAGCTTATTGTACGGGGGCACTGAAGCTTTCTTT. Residues: CASSLLYGGTEAFF.

This clone rates as medium-sized. The chain combines TRBV6-2 or TRBV6-3 with TRBJ1-5; 7 bases fit TRBD1. V trimming: 4 bases; J trimming: 8 bases; junction bases outside the gene matches: 8. Germline V lookup: CDR1 MNHEY, CDR2 SVGEGT. This CDR3 is 14 amino acids long. The CDR3 loop reads CASSSYRGRKPQHF. CDR3 DNA: TGTGCCAGCAGTTCCTACAGGGGCAGGAAGCCCCAGCATTTT.

The chain recombines TRBV6-6 with TRBJ2-1, with a possible D match to TRBD2 (6 bases). Germline V gene lookup returns CDR1 MNHNY and CDR2 SVGAGI (reference sequence). The CDR3 is 14 amino acids. V was pared by 4 bases and J by 3 bases, with 10 bases between. CDR3 in amino acids: CASSSGSSYNEQFF. For the CDR3, the DNA is TGTGCCAGCAGTTCCGGGAGTAGCTACAATGAGCAGTTCTTC.

V and J are TRBV10-3 and TRBJ2-2, with 12 bases aligning to TRBD2. Trimming cost V 6 bases and J 6 bases; bases outside gene matches: 2. The CDR3 runs to 14 residues. Germline V lookup: CDR1 ENHRY, CDR2 SYGVKD. CDR3 in amino acids: CAIRGTSGSGELFF. The CDR3 DNA sequence: TGTGCCATCAGGGGGACTAGCGGGTCCGGGGAGCTGTTTTTT.

The rearrangement joins TRBV3-1 (or the pseudogene TRBV3-2) to TRBJ2-7; D gene unclear. Germline CDR1 LGHDT, CDR2 YNNKEL (reference sequence). The CDR3 runs to 12 residues. Trimming removed 4 bases at V and 2 bases at J, with 6 bases between. The CDR3 spells CASSLTTYEQYF. CDR3 sequence (DNA): TGTGCCAGCAGCCTTACTACCTACGAGCAGTACTTC.

The chain links TRBV7-9 to TRBJ2-5; 8 bases agree with TRBD2. The CDR3 sequence is 15 residues long. The germline V gene has CDR1 SEHNR and CDR2 FQNEAQ (reference sequence). V shed 4 bases and J 2 bases; nucleotides not matched to a gene: 6. The chain's CDR3 is CASSYGIAGQETQYF. CDR3 coding DNA: TGTGCCAGCAGCTACGGAATAGCGGGGCAAGAGACCCAGTACTTC.

J is TRBJ1-6 and V is TRBV3-1 (or the pseudogene TRBV3-2); D may be TRBD1 (5 bases). CDR3 length: 14 residues. Between the trimmed V and J ends, which lost 6 bases and 7 bases, there was a span of 13 bases. The germline gives CDR1 LGHDT, CDR2 YNNKEL (reference sequence). CDR3 amino acids: CASSMTALNSPLHF. As DNA, the CDR3 is TGTGCCAGCAGTATGACAGCCTTAAATTCACCCCTCCACTTT.

This clone was detected only a few times. V and J are TRBV7-2 and TRBJ2-5; D possibly corresponds to TRBD2 (5 bases). Trimming shortened V by 1 base and J by 4 bases, and 7 bases separated the two germline ends. The CDR3 length is 13 residues. CDR1 is SGHTA and CDR2 is FQGNSA in the germline V gene. The CDR3 coding sequence is TGTGCCAGCAGCTTAGTGGGGAGAGAGACCCAGTACTTC. Translated: CASSLVGRETQYF.

The chain joins TRBV7-2 to TRBJ2-2; TRBD2 is a possible D gene (6 bases). V dropped 1 base and J dropped 5 bases, with 8 bases sitting between them. The CDR3 spans 14 residues. Germline V gives CDR1 SGHTA, CDR2 FQGNSA. The CDR3 DNA reads as TGTGCCAGCAGCTTAGTCGGGGGTACCGGGGAGCTGTTTTTT. Translation: CASSLVGGTGELFF.

V usage is TRBV5-4 and J usage is TRBJ1-5; 9 nucleotides line up with TRBD1. This CDR3 contains 16 residues. The junction had 9 bases not matched to a gene; V was cut back by 1 base and J by 7 bases. Germline loops: CDR1 SGHNT, CDR2 YYREEE (reference sequence). The CDR3 nucleotides are TGTGCCAGCAGCTTGACAACAGGGGGCTATTCCCAGCCCCAGCATTTT. Translating gives CASSLTTGGYSQPQHF.

This rearrangement joins TRBV11-3 to TRBJ2-7, with 7 bases aligning to TRBD1. The V gene's germline CDR1 is SGHNT and CDR2 YENEEA. The CDR3 loop spans 13 amino acids. The V and J ends lost 6 bases and 3 bases, in that order; junction bases with no gene match: 5. In DNA form, the CDR3 reads TGTGCCAGCAGTCTAGGGGACAGCTACGAGCAGTACTTC. Protein product: CASSLGDSYEQYF.

This clone was found once. The chain combines TRBV6-1 with TRBJ2-7, with D possibly TRBD2 on 5 matching bases. Trimming left V 3 bases short and J 9 bases short, with 18 bases between. CDR1 and CDR2 (germline): MNHNS, SASEGT. CDR3 length: 14 amino acids. The CDR3 nucleotides read TGTGCCAGCAGTGATACTAGTTTCCACCATCCGCAGTACTTC. Its translation is CASSDTSFHHPQYF.

This chain joins TRBV5-1 and TRBJ2-3; D possibly corresponds to TRBD2 (5 bases). V was trimmed by 4 bases and J by 1 base, leaving 16 bases between them. Germline CDR1 SGHRS, CDR2 YFSETQ. The CDR3 is 16 amino acids. The CDR3 loop is CASSVDRGSGTDTQYF. The CDR3 DNA reads as TGCGCCAGCAGCGTAGACCGGGGATCTGGCACAGATACGCAGTATTTT.

The chain is built from TRBV5-1 and TRBJ1-2, with 7 bases aligning to TRBD1. Germline-derived CDR1 and CDR2 are SGHRS and YFSETQ. The CDR3 has 11 amino acids. The V segment lost 0 bases and the J segment 14 bases; nucleotides outside the gene matches: 4. The CDR3 DNA follows: TGCGCCAGCAGCTTGGGACAGGGTATGACCTTC. Encoded protein: CASSLGQGMTF.

The rearrangement uses TRBV24-1 and TRBJ2-1; D is possibly TRBD2 (5 bases). This CDR3 spans 16 amino acids. In germline, CDR1 is KGHDR, CDR2 SFDVKD. Trimming removed 2 bases from V and 0 bases from J, with 10 bases in between. This CDR3 is CATSDWAGSSYNEQFF. For the CDR3, the DNA is TGTGCCACCAGTGATTGGGCTGGGAGCTCCTACAATGAGCAGTTCTTC.

The rearrangement links TRBV6-4 to TRBJ2-2; D is possibly TRBD2 (6 bases). The CDR3 sequence is 16 residues long. The germline CDR1 and CDR2 sequences are MRHNA and SNTAGT. Trimming removed 3 bases at V and 4 bases at J, with 15 bases between. The CDR3 region has the DNA TGTGCCAGCAGTGAACCCACCGGGGGTTCCACCGGGGAGCTGTTTTTT. This encodes CASSEPTGGSTGELFF.

The V call is TRBV24-1, the J call TRBJ2-2, with 13 bases aligning to TRBD2. The V gene's germline CDR1 is KGHDR and CDR2 SFDVKD. The CDR3 covers 17 residues. After removal of 6 bases from V and 6 bases from J, the junction contained 9 bases not matched to a gene. The CDR3 nucleotides are TGTGCCACCAGTAGGAGACTAGCGGGAGGCAGACCCGGGGAGCTGTTTTTT. Protein sequence: CATSRRLAGGRPGELFF.

This chain connects TRBV30 to TRBJ1-1, with D possibly TRBD1 on 6 matching bases. The CDR3 is 12 residues long. Trimming removed 6 bases from V and 7 bases from J, with 15 bases in between. CDR1 and CDR2 (germline): GTSNPN, SVGIG (reference sequence). The CDR3 nucleotides are TGTGCCTGCACACCTGGGGGCTTTGAAGCTTTCTTT. Amino acids: CACTPGGFEAFF.

In its sample, this clone was seen a few times. V and J are TRBV7-6 and TRBJ2-3; 9 bases align to TRBD2. J lost 4 bases, V lost 2 bases, and 7 bases had no gene match. Germline V lookup: CDR1 SGHVS, CDR2 FNYEAQ. This CDR3 is built from 16 residues. The CDR3 sequence: CASSLLREGAADTQYF. The CDR3 DNA is TGTGCCAGCAGCTTACTGCGGGAGGGCGCTGCAGATACGCAGTATTTT.

This clone was seen repeatedly, ten times or more. The rearrangement links TRBV28 to TRBJ1-1; 9 bases align to TRBD1. CDR3 length: 14 amino acids. The germline CDR1 and CDR2 sequences are MDHEN and SYDVKM. After removal of 5 bases from V and 5 bases from J, the junction contained 6 bases not matched to a gene. This CDR3 reads CASSRTGEATEAFF. The CDR3 region has the DNA TGTGCCAGCAGTCGGACAGGGGAAGCGACTGAAGCTTTCTTT.

This sequence joins TRBV6-2 or TRBV6-3 and TRBJ2-7, with 8 bases that match TRBD1. Germline V gene lookup returns CDR1 MNHEY and CDR2 SVGEGT. The CDR3 spans 14 residues. Trimming at V came to 5 bases and at J to 1 base, leaving 4 bases not matched to a gene. The CDR3 DNA sequence: TGTGCCAGCAGTCGGACAGGGCCGTCCTACGAGCAGTACTTC. Translating gives CASSRTGPSYEQYF.

The V gene is TRBV15, the J gene TRBJ1-5; no firm D call. The germline CDR1 and CDR2 sequences are LNHNV and YYDKDF (reference sequence). Trimming pared 6 bases from V and 1 base from J, leaving 4 bases between. The CDR3 runs to 12 residues. The CDR3 loop reads CATSQSNQPQHF. The DNA for the CDR3 is TGTGCCACCAGTCAGAGCAATCAGCCCCAGCATTTT.

This clone was seen a single time. One junction end disagrees with the germline gene, perhaps due to a read error. The chain combines TRBV3-1 (or the pseudogene TRBV3-2) with TRBJ2-6; TRBD1 matches 7 bases. This CDR3 spans 16 amino acids. Germline assignment: CDR1 LGHDT and CDR2 YNNKEL (reference sequence). The CDR3 reads CASNQQGNSGANVLTF. CDR3 nucleotide sequence: TGTGCCAGCAACCAACAGGGGAACTCTGGGGCCAACGTCCTGACTTTC.

The J gene is TRBJ2-3, the V gene TRBV9, with 9 bases identical to TRBD2. This CDR3 region has 16 residues. V shed 4 bases and J 2 bases; nucleotides not matched to a gene: 8. In germline, CDR1 is SGDLS, CDR2 YYNGEE. CDR3 amino acids: CASSLGLAGLTDTQYF. The CDR3 nucleotides are TGTGCCAGCAGCCTGGGGCTAGCGGGGCTCACAGATACGCAGTATTTT.